The 13 T cell receptor beta chains listed next were all sequenced from one sample in a study of OX40 agonist ivuxolimab in advanced cancers. Profiled with immunoSEQ multiplex PCR; TCRdb holds only in-frame clones, not every one. The sample holds roughly 89,000 clones, roughly 93% seen once. This specimen consisted of CD4+ or CD8+ T cells sorted from blood, obtained in a trial of the OX40 agonist ivuxolimab. These TCRs come from an adult with an advanced solid tumor such as melanoma, head and neck, liver or kidney cancer.

The rearrangement links TRBV28 to TRBJ2-1; 7 bases are a match to TRBD1. Losses at the gene ends were 3 bases for V and 5 bases for J; bases not matched to a gene: 4. Germline V CDR1 and CDR2: MDHEN, SYDVKM. The CDR3 runs to 14 residues. CDR3 sequence (DNA): TGTGCCAGCAGTTTGGCAGGGGGTAACAATGAGCAGTTCTTC. Protein product: CASSLAGGNNEQFF.

The V and J genes are TRBV5-6 and TRBJ1-6; the match to TRBD1 covers 12 bases. The CDR3 consists of 15 residues. Germline CDR1 SGHDT, CDR2 YYEEEE. Unmatched junction bases numbered 4, after V lost 5 bases and J lost 7 bases. The CDR3 DNA reads as TGTGCCAGCAGGGGACAGGGGGCGCGAAATTCACCCCTCCACTTT. Translated, it gives CASRGQGARNSPLHF.

This CDR3 reads CASSRTTGSGTEAFF. As DNA, the CDR3 is TGTGCCAGCTCACGAACCACAGGGAGTGGGACTGAAGCTTTCTTT. The chain uses TRBV18 and TRBJ1-1; a possible D gene is TRBD1 (6 bases). CDR3 length: 15 amino acids. The V end was cut by 4 bases, the J end by 5 bases, with 17 bases between. In germline, CDR1 is KGHSH, CDR2 LQKENI. Together with reference TRBV18 and TRBJ1-1, the CDR3 gives the full variable domain: NAGVMQNPRHLVRRRGQEARLRCSPMKGHSHVYWYRQLPEEGLKFMVYLQKENIIDESGMPKERFSAEFPKEGPSILRIQQVVRGDSAAYFCASSRTTGSGTEAFFGQGTRLTVV.

The V call is TRBV6-5, the J call TRBJ1-1; 8 bases are shared with TRBD1. This CDR3 region has 15 residues. Per germline, CDR1 MNHEY and CDR2 SVGAGI. V was clipped by 10 bases and J by 0 bases; unmatched bases: 10. The CDR3 region is CATGQGKSMNTEAFF. CDR3 in DNA: TGTGCCACCGGACAGGGAAAAAGCATGAACACTGAAGCTTTCTTT.

This rearrangement joins TRBV15 to TRBJ2-5; D possibly corresponds to TRBD1 (5 bases). V lost 0 bases, J lost 2 bases, and 13 bases lay in between. This CDR3 comprises 16 residues. Germline V gene data show CDR1 as LNHNV and CDR2 as YYDKDF (reference sequence). The CDR3 region is CATSRDLSGKQETQYF. As DNA, the CDR3 is TGTGCCACCAGCAGAGATCTTTCAGGGAAACAAGAGACCCAGTACTTC.

The chain carries TRBV7-2 and TRBJ2-1; D gene uncertain. V gave up 0 bases and J gave up 8 bases, with 11 bases separating them. Germline CDR1 and CDR2: SGHTA and FQGNSA. The CDR3 is 14 residues long. CDR3 DNA: TGTGCCAGCAGCTTAGCCGAGGCGGCCCATGAGCAGTTCTTC. Translated: CASSLAEAAHEQFF.

This chain connects TRBV2 to TRBJ2-2; D call uncertain. V lost 4 bases, J lost 2 bases, and 8 bases lay in between. The CDR3 is made up of 14 amino acids. Looked up from germline, CDR1 is SNHLY and CDR2 is FYNNEI. This chain's CDR3 is CASSVHSNTGELFF. The CDR3 nucleotides are TGTGCCAGCAGTGTCCACAGTAACACCGGGGAGCTGTTTTTT.

V gene TRBV11-3 combines with J gene TRBJ1-1; D ambiguous. Trimming pared 5 bases from V and 1 base from J, leaving 11 bases between. Germline-derived CDR1 and CDR2 are SGHNT and YENEEA. CDR3 length: 14 residues. CDR3 residues: CASSLRATNTEAFF. Here the CDR3 DNA reads TGTGCCAGCAGCCTCCGGGCCACGAACACTGAAGCTTTCTTT.

As concerns this clone: Other DNA sequences of this sample code for an identical CDR3. This rearrangement joins TRBV19 to TRBJ1-1; 7 nucleotides agree with TRBD1. Germline assignment: CDR1 LNHDA and CDR2 SQIVND (reference sequence). The CDR3 has 13 amino acids. The trim removed 6 bases at V and 0 bases at J, leaving 1 base unmatched. This chain's CDR3 is CASSDRVNTEAFF. The CDR3 nucleotides read TGTGCCAGTAGCGACAGGGTGAACACTGAAGCTTTCTTT.

The genes are TRBV29-1 and TRBJ2-5; the match to TRBD2 covers 7 bases. Matching the DNA end better, TRBJ2-7 makes the J call doubtful. The V gene's germline CDR1 is SQVTM and CDR2 ANQGSEA. The CDR3 consists of 12 residues. CDR3 sequence (DNA): TGCAGCGTTACCGGGGAGGGCCTCGAGCAGTACTTC. Residues: CSVTGEGLEQYF.

The chain carries TRBV7-9 and TRBJ2-1, with D possibly TRBD1 on 6 matching bases. The CDR3 is 14 amino acids. V lost 1 base to trimming and J lost 7 bases, with 11 bases between them. The germline V gene encodes CDR1 SEHNR and CDR2 FQNEAQ (reference sequence). The CDR3 bases are TGTGCCAGCAGCTTAGTTTCGACAGGTAATGAGCAGTTCTTC. Protein sequence: CASSLVSTGNEQFF.

This chain connects TRBV18 to TRBJ1-2, with D perhaps TRBD1 (5 bases). Germline V lookup: CDR1 KGHSH, CDR2 LQKENI. The V end lost 1 base, the J end lost 4 bases, and 10 bases lay between the germline ends. The CDR3 sequence is 14 residues long. The CDR3 region is CASSPQDSLYGYTF. The CDR3 coding sequence is TGTGCCAGCTCACCACAAGACAGCCTCTATGGCTACACCTTC.

The chain recombines TRBV7-2 with TRBJ2-7; no definite D call. The CDR3 consists of 14 residues. V lost 5 bases to trimming and J lost 2 bases, with 13 bases between them. The V gene's germline CDR1 is SGHTA and CDR2 FQGNSA. CDR3 loop: CASSLTGSTYEQYF. The CDR3 DNA reads as TGTGCCAGCAGCCTAACTGGATCCACCTACGAGCAGTACTTC.